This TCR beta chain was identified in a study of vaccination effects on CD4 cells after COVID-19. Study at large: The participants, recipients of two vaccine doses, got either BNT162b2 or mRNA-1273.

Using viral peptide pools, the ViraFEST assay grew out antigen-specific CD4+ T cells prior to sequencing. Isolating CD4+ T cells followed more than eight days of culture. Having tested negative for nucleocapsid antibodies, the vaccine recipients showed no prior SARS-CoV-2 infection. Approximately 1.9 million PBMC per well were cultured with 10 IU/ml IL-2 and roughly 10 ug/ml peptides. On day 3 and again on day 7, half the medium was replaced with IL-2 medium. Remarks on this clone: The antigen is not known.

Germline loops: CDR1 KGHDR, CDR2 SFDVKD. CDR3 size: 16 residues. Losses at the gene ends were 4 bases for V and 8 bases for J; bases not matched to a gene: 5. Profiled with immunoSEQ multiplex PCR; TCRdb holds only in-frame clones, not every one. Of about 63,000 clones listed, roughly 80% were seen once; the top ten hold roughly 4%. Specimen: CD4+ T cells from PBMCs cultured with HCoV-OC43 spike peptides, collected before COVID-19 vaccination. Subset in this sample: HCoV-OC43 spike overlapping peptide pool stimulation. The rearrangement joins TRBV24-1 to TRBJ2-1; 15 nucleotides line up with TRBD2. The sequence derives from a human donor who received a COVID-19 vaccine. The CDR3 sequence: CATSDPGLAGGYEQFF. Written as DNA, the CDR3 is TGTGCCACCAGTGACCCTGGACTAGCGGGGGGGTATGAGCAGTTCTTC.